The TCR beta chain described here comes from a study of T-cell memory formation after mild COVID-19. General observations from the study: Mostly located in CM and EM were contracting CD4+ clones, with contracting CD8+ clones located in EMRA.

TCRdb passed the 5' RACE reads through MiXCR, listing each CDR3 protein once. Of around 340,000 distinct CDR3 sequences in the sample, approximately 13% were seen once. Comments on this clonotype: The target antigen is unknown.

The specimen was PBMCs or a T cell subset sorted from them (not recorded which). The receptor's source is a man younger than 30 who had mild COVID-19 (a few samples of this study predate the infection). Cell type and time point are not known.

CDR3 DNA: TGCAGTGCTAGACAGGGGTGGGCGGCCGGGGAGCTGTTTTTT. It specifies CSARQGWAAGELFF. The chain combines TRBV20-1 with TRBJ2-2; tentatively, D is TRBD1 (6 bases). Germline V gene sequence: CDR1 DFQATT, CDR2 SNEGSKA (reference sequence). V dropped 2 bases and J dropped 6 bases, with 13 bases sitting between them. There are 14 residues in the CDR3.